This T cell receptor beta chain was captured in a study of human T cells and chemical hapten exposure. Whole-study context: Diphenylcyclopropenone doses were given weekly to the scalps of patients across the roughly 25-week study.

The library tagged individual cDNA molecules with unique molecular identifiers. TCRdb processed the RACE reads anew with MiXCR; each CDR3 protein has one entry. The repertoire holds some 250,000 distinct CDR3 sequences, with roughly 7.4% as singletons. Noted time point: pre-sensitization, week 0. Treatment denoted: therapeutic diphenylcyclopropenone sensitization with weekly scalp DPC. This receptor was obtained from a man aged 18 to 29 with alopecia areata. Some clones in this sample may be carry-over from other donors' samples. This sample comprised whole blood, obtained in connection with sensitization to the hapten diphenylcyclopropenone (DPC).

CDR3: CASSLWGDRTEAFF. The CDR3 DNA reads as TGTGCCAGCAGTCTTTGGGGGGATCGTACTGAAGCTTTCTTT. The chain is built from TRBV27 and TRBJ1-1, with D perhaps TRBD1 (5 bases). CDR1 and CDR2 (germline): MNHEY, SMNVEV (reference sequence). This CDR3 spans 14 amino acids. Deletions cut 5 bases from V and 5 bases from J, with 15 bases between.